Included here is one T cell receptor (beta chain) sequence, with context. The CDR3 covers 16 residues. Germline V lookup: CDR1 DFQATT, CDR2 SNEGSKA (reference sequence). Trimming took 3 bases from V and 6 from J; bases not matched to a gene: 12. The assay was immunoSEQ multiplex PCR, and TCRdb's table has in-frame clones only and misses some. The sample lists roughly 68,000 clones; around 90% were seen once. The sample belongs to a study of blood T cell repertoires in COVID-19. In the study overall: The United States, Italy and Spain supplied acute and convalescent COVID-19 samples.

The TCR comes from a man in his forties or fifties with COVID-19, enrolled during active disease. The sequenced sample consisted of peripheral blood. V is TRBV20-1 and J is TRBJ2-1, with 9 bases aligning to TRBD2. The CDR3 here is CSASGAAGGPGNEQFF. For the CDR3, the DNA is TGCAGTGCTAGTGGCGCGGCGGGGGGGCCGGGCAATGAGCAGTTCTTC.